The subject of this entry is one T cell receptor (beta chain). This clonotype was found many times. The antigen it binds to is not known. Base-call qualities are not available, and no considerably larger clone is one nucleotide away. The data were taken from a study of CD8+CD57+ T cells in acquired aplastic anemia (dated by TCRdb to 2016 to 2019). Describing the broader study: On average, sorted CD4+ and CD8+ cells yielded around 3.5 ug of extracted DNA, with a range of roughly 0.18 to 30 ug. CD8+CD57+ expansion was defined as frequency above the mean frequency observed in healthy subjects.

Expansion of CD8+CD57+ cells had been shown by flow cytometry in the patients chosen for sequencing. All patients had severe acquired aplastic anemia diagnosed by International Study of Aplastic Anemia and Agranulocytosis and Camitta criteria. Patients had received no therapy at the time of blood sampling. TCR repertoires of sorted CD4+ and CD8+ blood T cells from severe aplastic anemia patients and healthy subjects were deep-sequenced in the study. In the USA, patient enrollment took place under clinicaltrials.gov protocols 00001620, 01623167, 00001397, 00071045, 00081523 and 00961064. Ficoll-Paque density gradient centrifugation was used to isolate peripheral blood mononuclear cells. CD4+ and CD8+ T cells were sorted by FACS or magnetic beads before DNA extraction. Study-wide conclusions, independent of this receptor: Roughly 30 CD8+ CDR3 sequences were found to be shared between patients and controls, but these sequences appeared to be highly expressed in patients and within the immunodominant clones of the patients. Between patients and healthy controls, no significant difference in CD8+ Simpson's diversity was found (P=0.060).

Profiling of TCR beta VDJ combinations and CDR3 sequences used genomic DNA as the template. An Illumina HiSeq 2000 was used for TCR repertoire sequencing. Concerning the study's data processing: Repertoire assessment relied on Simpson's diversity index, CDR3 size and DJ length profiles, and TRBV/TRBJ rearrangement plots. The most abundant DNA sequence in the deep sequencing data was taken as the immunodominant clone. CDR3 amino acid sequences were screened for sharing across subjects and compared with published repertoires and the VDJdb database. TCRdb reworked the public reads: Q25 trimming with fastp, MiXCR clone assembly, productive beta chains retained. Rows merge per CDR3 protein into single entries with the most common DNA and genes. In this record, the V and J calls reflect TCRdb's handling and not the investigators' own analysis. This sample is represented by approximately 220,000 distinct CDR3 sequences; approximately 45% of them were singletons. Of the sample, about 8.3% is held by the ten largest clones.

From the germline V gene (reference sequence), CDR1 is MNHEY and CDR2 is SMNVEV. The CDR3 numbers 14 residues from cysteine through phenylalanine. Only the CDR3 region is kept as DNA, spanning 42 bases read in frame from base 1. V loses 6 bases, J loses 2 bases, and the germline ends lie 11 bases apart. The chain employs TRBV27 and TRBJ1-5; the D gene is perhaps TRBD1, on 6 matching bases. The sequencing sample was made of sorted CD4+, CD8+, or CD8+CD57+ T cells (not recorded which) from PBMCs. This TCR came from a human donor with aplastic anemia. CDR3 loop: CASREQGGNQPQHF. The DNA is TGTGCCAGCAGGGAACAGGGTGGCAATCAGCCCCAGCATTTT.